This T cell receptor beta chain was documented in a study of shared clonotypes between healthy human individuals. On the study more broadly: Samples came from a couple of female and a few male donors aged 18 to 49. Overall study findings and caveats: How much donors shared clonotypes was expected to be affected by sequencing depth.

Clones were read by immunoSEQ multiplex PCR, and TCRdb kept only the in-frame ones, dropping some. The sample contains approximately 2.5 million clones, approximately 92% of which appear only once. This CDR3 spans 15 amino acids. The V gene's germline CDR1 is MNHNS and CDR2 SASEGT. Trimming pared 2 bases from V and 10 bases from J, leaving 18 bases between. On this clone itself: Its antigen is not identified.

This chain uses TRBV6-1 with TRBJ1-5; maybe TRBD1 (5 bases). The receptor's source is a man aged 18 to 30 in good health. The source material was naive CD4+ T cells sorted from blood. Stated subset: CD45RA+ positively selected. CDR3 nucleotide sequence: TGTGCCAGCAGTGAATGGGGGACTCAAAGAGGTCCCCAGCATTTT. As protein: CASSEWGTQRGPQHF.